Reported below is one T cell receptor beta chain. PCR involved 60 Vbeta and 13 Jbeta primers. The method was immunoSEQ multiplex PCR; TCRdb's version includes in-frame clones alone and lacks a portion of them. The sample contains about 140,000 clones, over 60% of which appear only once. CDR1 SGHRS and CDR2 YFSETQ come from the germline V gene. The CDR3 runs to 14 residues. V was clipped by 4 bases and J by 2 bases; unmatched bases: 3. This specimen belongs to a study of cytomegalovirus exposure and HLA in healthy donors. Study information: Unique TCRs numbering approximately 81 million, obtained from HLA-typed donors, made up an early data release.

The rearrangement links TRBV5-1 to TRBJ2-5; TRBD1 agrees at 9 bases. Sequencing was performed on PBMCs. The source of this sequence is a man aged 35-49 years in good health and CMV-seropositive. CDR3 protein: CASSRGQGQETQYF. CDR3 coding DNA: TGCGCCAGCAGCCGGGGACAGGGACAAGAGACCCAGTACTTC.